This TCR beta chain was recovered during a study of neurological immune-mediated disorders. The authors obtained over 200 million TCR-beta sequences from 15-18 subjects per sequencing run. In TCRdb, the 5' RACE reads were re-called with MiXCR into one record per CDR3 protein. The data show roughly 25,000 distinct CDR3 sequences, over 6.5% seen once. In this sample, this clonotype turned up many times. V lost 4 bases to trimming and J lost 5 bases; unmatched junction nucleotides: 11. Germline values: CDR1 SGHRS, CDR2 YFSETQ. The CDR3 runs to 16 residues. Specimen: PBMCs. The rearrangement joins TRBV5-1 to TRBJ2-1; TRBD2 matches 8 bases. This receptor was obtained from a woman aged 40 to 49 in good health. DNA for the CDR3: TGCGCCAGCAGCCCGAACCCCGGGAGGGCCGACAATGAGCAGTTCTTC. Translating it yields CASSPNPGRADNEQFF.